A selection of T cell receptor beta chains follows, all from one sample in a study of blood T cell repertoires in COVID-19. Clones were read by immunoSEQ multiplex PCR, and TCRdb kept only the in-frame ones, dropping some. The data contain about 250,000 clones, less than 90% of them singletons. The sample taken for sequencing was PBMCs or T cells enriched from blood (not recorded which). The receptor set was obtained from a woman aged 45-65 years who had recovered from COVID-19. CDR3s include the opening cysteine and the closing phenylalanine or tryptophan. D genes are given only for firm matches. Some rows mark clone size as missing; the rest say once, few, many or name a class of expanded clone.

-	few	TRBV3-1/TRBV3-2	TRBJ1-5	TGTGCCAGCAGCCCCAGGGTTTATCTAGATAGCAATCAGCCCCAGCATTTT	CASSPRVYLDSNQPQHF
TRBD1	-	TRBV7-2	TRBJ1-1	TGTGCCAGCAGCCCTTCCACAGGGGGCGCGGGCACTGAAGCTTTCTTT	CASSPSTGGAGTEAFF
-	-	TRBV4-1	TRBJ1-3	TGCGCCAGCAGCCCTTGGGACTTTGCTGGAAACACCATATATTTT	CASSPWDFAGNTIYF
TRBD1	few	TRBV20-1	TRBJ2-7	TGCAGTGCTAGTCGGGACAGGGCCTACGAGCAGTACTTC	CSASRDRAYEQYF
-	-	TRBV27	TRBJ2-7	TGTGCCAGCAGTAGGGGACACGGGCTCTCCTACGAGCAGTACTTC	CASSRGHGLSYEQYF
-	-	TRBV2	TRBJ1-2	TGTGCCAGCAGTGAAGCTCGGCAGGTCTATGGCTACACCTTC	CASSEARQVYGYTF
-	-	TRBV27	TRBJ1-3	TGTGCCAGCAGTTTATCGGGAGGTTCTGGAAACACCATATATTTT	CASSLSGGSGNTIYF
-	once	TRBV7-9	TRBJ2-1	TGTGCCAGCAGCATTACTAGCTCTGAGCAGTTCTTC	CASSITSSEQFF
TRBD1	-	TRBV15	TRBJ1-4	TGTGCCACCAGCAGGGGGGACAGGTCCTCAACTAATGAAAAACTGTTTTTT	CATSRGDRSSTNEKLFF
-	-	TRBV7-2	TRBJ1-5	TGTGCCAGCAGCCCAAGCATCGGTCTTAGCAATCAGCCCCAGCATTTT	CASSPSIGLSNQPQHF
-	-	TRBV28	TRBJ1-6	TGTGCCAGCAGCCTCGGAGGGCCTATGCGGACCCTCCACTTT	CASSLGGPMRTLHF
-	-	TRBV7-2	TRBJ2-3	TGTGCCAGCAGCTTAAGGCAGGGTGGAGATACGCAGTATTTT	CASSLRQGGDTQYF
TRBD2	once	TRBV7-2	TRBJ2-5	TGTGCCAGCAGCTTAGCGGGAGGGGCGGAGACCCAGTACTTC	CASSLAGGAETQYF
-	-	TRBV10-2	TRBJ1-6	TGCGCCAGCAGTGAGACCCAGGGTGGTAATTCACCCCTCCACTTT	CASSETQGGNSPLHF
TRBD2	-	TRBV6-5	TRBJ2-7	TGTGCCAGCAGAACTAGCGGGAGTTATTACGAGCAGTACTTC	CASRTSGSYYEQYF
-	-	TRBV28	TRBJ1-3	TGTGCCAGCAGTTCGGGGGGACTTACTCAAGGAAACACCATATATTTT	CASSSGGLTQGNTIYF